Reported below is one T cell receptor (beta chain). These data are taken from a study of CD8 T cells in Susac syndrome. The T cells that were sequenced for TCR beta were CD8+ and CD4+ cells from blood. In Susac syndrome patients, recently defined diagnostic criteria for definite or probable disease were met. This CDR3 has 14 residues. Germline V gene lookup returns CDR1 DFQATT and CDR2 SNEGSKA (reference sequence). With V trimmed by 7 bases and J by 7 bases, 9 bases remained unmatched. Random hexamers primed reverse transcription of roughly 0.45 to 1 ug RNA. MiXCR was run by TCRdb on the immunoSEQ multiplex PCR reads, yielding one entry per CDR3 protein. The data show around 180,000 distinct CDR3 sequences, with under 95% seen just once and more than 0.095% held by the top ten.

The origin of this receptor is a human donor with Susac syndrome. Sequences were obtained from CD4+ T cells from PBMCs. This rearrangement joins TRBV20-1 to TRBJ1-6; the match to TRBD1 covers 8 bases. CDR3 nucleotides: TGCAGTGTACTCGCCGGGACAGGAAATTCACCCCTCCACTTT. This translates into CSVLAGTGNSPLHF.